The source of this TCR beta chain is a study of blood T cells in healthy people across ages (dated by TCRdb to the mid-2010s). Broadly, across the study: In model experiments, roughly one uniquely barcoded TCR beta cDNA molecule per two T cells was captured by template switching. Using deep sequencing normalized with unique cDNA molecular identifiers, the study measured how TCR beta repertoire diversity changes with age. Donors of different ages were randomly distributed across sequencing lanes to avoid experimental bias. The study analyzed two additional independent replicas of 1 million unique cDNA reads from the same blood draw for two donors, one aged 18 to 30 and one aged 80 or older. The donors were split into four age groups: young (average about 16 years), middle-aged (39), aged (more than 55) and long-lived (roughly 77). Overall study results and their limits: As age increased, observed TCR beta diversity per million T cells dropped in a roughly linear way, and a significant reduction was already evident by age 40. Estimates of total diversity based on one million sequenced T cells were regarded as lower bounds and as underestimates. Because donor CMV infection status was unknown, age-related changes in expanded clonotypes were potentially confounded. The percentage of naive T cells measured by flow cytometry correlated strongly with observed TCR beta diversity. Compared with the aged group, the long-lived group had more naive CD4+ T cells, fewer expanded clones and increased TCR diversity, suggesting age selection. Bulk unsorted PBMC profiling prevented conclusive comparison of naive and antigen-experienced compartments.

About this clonotype: It has no known antigen specificity. No much larger clone is present one base from it, and per-base qualities are unavailable.

The donors were roughly 40 Caucasian individuals from Russia, aged about 6 to 100 years, who were systemically healthy. Approximately 10 milliliters of peripheral blood were collected from each donor into EDTA-treated Vacutainer tubes. Ficoll-Paque density-gradient centrifugation was used to isolate PBMCs, with at least 6 million per sample. Trizol reagent was used to extract total RNA from the PBMCs, yielding at least 5.5 micrograms per sample. For every donor, flow cytometry on a PBMC aliquot measured the percentage of naive CD45RAhigh/CD27high T cells. CDR1 and CDR2 were assigned from the germline V gene as SQVTM and ANQGSEA. The CDR3 covers 13 residues, taking in both the cysteine and the phenylalanine. Of all the DNA, just the CDR3 is kept, 39 bases in frame from base 1. V is pared back by 5 bases and J by 4 bases, with 14 bases lying between the germline termini. The library relied on 5' RACE. TCRdb lists the instrument as Illumina HiSeq 2500. A second PCR of roughly 7 to 11 cycles was run with a J-beta primer mix and a sample-barcoded 5' primer. A unique molecular identifier was introduced onto each TCR beta cDNA molecule by a template-switch 5' adaptor carrying 12 random nucleotides. Each sample yielded at least 3 million CDR3-containing paired-end reads. First-strand cDNA was synthesized from all RNA with the Mint cDNA synthesis kit, primed by a TRBC-specific oligonucleotide. Following uracil-DNA glycosylase treatment, all cDNA underwent a first 18-cycle PCR with the universal primers M1SS and BC2_uni_R. Per the source publication's procedure: For normalization, 1 million high-quality reads were randomly selected from each sample, with every read carrying a distinct molecular identifier. Reads with shared molecular identifiers were discarded instead of being binned into consensus sequences. MiTCR, set to a Q25 quality threshold and the strictest error-elimination algorithm, was used for CDR3 identification, clonotype clustering and error correction. A nonparametric unseen species model with Euler transformation was used to estimate lower-bound total TCR beta diversity. TCRdb ran its own pipeline on the public reads, namely fastp trimming at Q25 and MiXCR clone calling, and kept in-frame beta chains. Each CDR3 protein gets just one entry, which takes the most common genes and DNA from the rows behind it. Here the V and J calls rest on TCRdb's processing, not on the authors' analysis. In this sample the table shows 780,000 or so distinct CDR3 sequences, 56% of which occur a single time. The ten largest clones add up to around 25% of the sample.

The sample consisted of blood. The V and J segments used are TRBV29-1 and TRBJ2-5, with a weak D call of TRBD1 (5 bases match). The sequence derives from a man in his forties in good health. The DNA sequence is as follows: TGCAGCGTTAGATGGGGCGTGGCAGAGACCCAGTACTTC. Its protein product is CSVRWGVAETQYF.